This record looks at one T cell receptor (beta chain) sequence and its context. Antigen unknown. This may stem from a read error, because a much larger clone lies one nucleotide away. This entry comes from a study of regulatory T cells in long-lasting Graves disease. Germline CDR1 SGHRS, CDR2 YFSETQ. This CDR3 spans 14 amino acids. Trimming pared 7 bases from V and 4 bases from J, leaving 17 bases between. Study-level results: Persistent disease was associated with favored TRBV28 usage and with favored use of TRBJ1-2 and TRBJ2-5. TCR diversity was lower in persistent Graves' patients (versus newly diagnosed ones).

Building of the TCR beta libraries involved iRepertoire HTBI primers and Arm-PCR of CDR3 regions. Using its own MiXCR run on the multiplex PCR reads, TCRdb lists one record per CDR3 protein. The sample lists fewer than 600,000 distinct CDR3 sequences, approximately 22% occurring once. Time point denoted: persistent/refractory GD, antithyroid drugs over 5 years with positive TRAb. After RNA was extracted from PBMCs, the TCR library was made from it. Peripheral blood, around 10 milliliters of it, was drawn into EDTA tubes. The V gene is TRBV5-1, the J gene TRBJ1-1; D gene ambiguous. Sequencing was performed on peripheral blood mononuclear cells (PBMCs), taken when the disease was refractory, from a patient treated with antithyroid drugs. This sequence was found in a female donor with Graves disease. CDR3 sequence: CASRRRDLSTEAFF. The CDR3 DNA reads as TGCGCCAGCCGAAGGCGGGATCTGAGCACTGAAGCTTTCTTT.